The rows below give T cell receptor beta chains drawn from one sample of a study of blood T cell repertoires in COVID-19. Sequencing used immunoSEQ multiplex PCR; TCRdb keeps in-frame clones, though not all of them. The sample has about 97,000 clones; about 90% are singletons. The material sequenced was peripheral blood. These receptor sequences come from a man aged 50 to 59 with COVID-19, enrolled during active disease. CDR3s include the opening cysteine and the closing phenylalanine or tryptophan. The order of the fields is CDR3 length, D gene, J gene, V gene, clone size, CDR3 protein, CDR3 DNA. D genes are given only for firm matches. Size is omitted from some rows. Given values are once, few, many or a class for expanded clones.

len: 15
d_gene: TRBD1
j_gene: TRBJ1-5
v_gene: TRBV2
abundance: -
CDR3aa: CASRAGTGYDQPQHF
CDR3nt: TGTGCCAGCAGGGCCGGGACAGGGTACGATCAGCCCCAGCATTTT

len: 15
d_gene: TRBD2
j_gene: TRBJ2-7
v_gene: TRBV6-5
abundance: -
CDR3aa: CASSYLSGDSYEQYF
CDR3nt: TGTGCCAGCAGTTATTTGAGCGGGGACTCCTACGAGCAGTACTTC

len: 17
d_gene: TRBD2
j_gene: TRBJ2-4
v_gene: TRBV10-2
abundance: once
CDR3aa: CASSESSGGIAKNIQYF
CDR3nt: TGCGCCAGCAGTGAGTCTAGCGGGGGGATAGCCAAAAACATTCAGTACTTC

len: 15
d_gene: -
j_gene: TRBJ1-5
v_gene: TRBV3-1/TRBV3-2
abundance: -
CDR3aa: CASSQDPVRDQPQHF
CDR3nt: TGTGCCAGCAGCCAAGACCCCGTTCGTGATCAGCCCCAGCATTTT

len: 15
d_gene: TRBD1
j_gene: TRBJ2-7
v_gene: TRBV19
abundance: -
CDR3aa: CASRQHRGPSYEQYF
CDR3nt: TGTGCCAGTAGACAACACAGGGGGCCCTCTTACGAGCAGTACTTC

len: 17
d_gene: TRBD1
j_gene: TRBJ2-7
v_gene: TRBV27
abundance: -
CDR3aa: CASSSLISGQGSYEQYF
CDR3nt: TGTGCCAGCAGTTCCTTAATTTCGGGACAGGGCTCCTACGAGCAGTACTTC

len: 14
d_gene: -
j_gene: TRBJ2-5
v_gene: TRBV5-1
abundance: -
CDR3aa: CASSKQGDEETQYF
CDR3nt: TGCGCCAGCAGCAAACAGGGAGACGAAGAGACCCAGTACTTC

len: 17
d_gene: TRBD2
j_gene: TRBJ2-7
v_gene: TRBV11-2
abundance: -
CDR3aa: CASTLTSGGPRDYEQYF
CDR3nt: TGTGCCAGCACTCTAACTAGCGGGGGGCCAAGGGATTACGAGCAGTACTTC

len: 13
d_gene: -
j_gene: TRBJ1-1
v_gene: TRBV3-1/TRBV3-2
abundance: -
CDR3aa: CASSQTGNTEAFF
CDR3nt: TGTGCCAGCAGCCAAACAGGAAACACTGAAGCTTTCTTT

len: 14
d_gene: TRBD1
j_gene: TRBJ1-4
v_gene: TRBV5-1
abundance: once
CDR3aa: CASKLETGVEKLFF
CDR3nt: TGCGCCAGTAAACTCGAAACAGGGGTGGAGAAACTGTTTTTT

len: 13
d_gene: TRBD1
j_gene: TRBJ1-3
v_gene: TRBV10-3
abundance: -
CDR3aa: CATTGNSGNTIYF
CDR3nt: TGTGCCACGACAGGGAACTCTGGAAACACCATATATTTT

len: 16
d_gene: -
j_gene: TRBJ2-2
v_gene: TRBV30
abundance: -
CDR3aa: CAWSDRTQGNTGELFF
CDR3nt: TGTGCCTGGAGTGATCGGACACAGGGGAACACCGGGGAGCTGTTTTTT

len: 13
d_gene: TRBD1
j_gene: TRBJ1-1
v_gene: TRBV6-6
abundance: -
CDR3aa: CASSPTGGVGAFF
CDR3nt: TGTGCCAGCAGCCCGACAGGGGGGGTAGGTGCTTTCTTT

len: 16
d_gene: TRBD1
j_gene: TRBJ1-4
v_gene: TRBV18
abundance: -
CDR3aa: CASSPNAGQPNEKLFF
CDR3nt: TGTGCCAGCTCACCCAATGCGGGACAGCCTAATGAAAAACTGTTTTTT

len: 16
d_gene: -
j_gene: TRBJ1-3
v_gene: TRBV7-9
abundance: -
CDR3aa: CASSLVGRGFGNTIYF
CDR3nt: TGTGCCAGCAGCTTAGTCGGCAGGGGTTTTGGAAACACCATATATTTT

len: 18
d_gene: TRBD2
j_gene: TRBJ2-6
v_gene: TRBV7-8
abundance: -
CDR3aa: CASSLRGGETLRANVLTF
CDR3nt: TGTGCCAGCAGCTTAAGGGGAGGGGAAACCCTCAGGGCCAACGTCCTGACTTTC

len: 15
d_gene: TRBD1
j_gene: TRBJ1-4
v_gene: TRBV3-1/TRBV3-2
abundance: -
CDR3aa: CASSYKTGPGEKLFF
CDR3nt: TGTGCCAGCAGCTATAAGACAGGGCCGGGCGAAAAACTGTTTTTT

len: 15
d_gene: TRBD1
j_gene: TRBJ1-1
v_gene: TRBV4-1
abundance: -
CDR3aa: CASSQAGTGFTEAFF
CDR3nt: TGCGCCAGCAGCCAGGCCGGGACAGGGTTCACTGAAGCTTTCTTT

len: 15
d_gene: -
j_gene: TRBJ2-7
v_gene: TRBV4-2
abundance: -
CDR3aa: CASSQRDRPLEEQYF
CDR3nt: TGTGCCAGCAGCCAGCGGGACAGACCATTGGAAGAGCAGTACTTC

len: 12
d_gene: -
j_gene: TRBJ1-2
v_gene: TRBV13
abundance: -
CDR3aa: CASSPRDYGYTF
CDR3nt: TGTGCCAGCAGCCCACGGGACTATGGCTACACCTTC

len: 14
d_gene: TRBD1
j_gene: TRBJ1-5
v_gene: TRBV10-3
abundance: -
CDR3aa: CAIRGQGNNQPQHF
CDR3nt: TGTGCCATCAGGGGACAGGGGAACAATCAGCCCCAGCATTTT

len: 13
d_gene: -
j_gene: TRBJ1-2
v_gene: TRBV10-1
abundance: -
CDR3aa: CASSAYTNYGYTF
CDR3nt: TGCGCCAGCAGTGCCTATACTAACTATGGCTACACCTTC

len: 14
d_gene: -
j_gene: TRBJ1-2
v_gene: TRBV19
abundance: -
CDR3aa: CASSKNPGTSGYTF
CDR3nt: TGTGCCAGTAGTAAGAATCCCGGGACAAGCGGCTACACCTTC

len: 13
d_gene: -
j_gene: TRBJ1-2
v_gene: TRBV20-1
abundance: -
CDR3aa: CSASNSLTGGYTF
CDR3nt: TGCAGTGCTAGTAACAGCCTAACTGGGGGCTACACCTTC

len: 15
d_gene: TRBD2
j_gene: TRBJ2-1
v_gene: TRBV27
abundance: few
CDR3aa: CASSPWRLADNEQFF
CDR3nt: TGTGCCAGCAGCCCGTGGAGACTAGCGGACAATGAGCAGTTCTTC

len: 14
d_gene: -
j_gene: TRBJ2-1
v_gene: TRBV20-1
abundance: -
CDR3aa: CSASLVAGVNEQFF
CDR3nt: TGCAGTGCTAGTTTGGTCGCCGGAGTGAATGAGCAGTTCTTC

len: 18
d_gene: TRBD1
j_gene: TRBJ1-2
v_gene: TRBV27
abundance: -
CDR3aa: CASSYLRGQGSPQEGYTF
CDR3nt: TGTGCCAGCAGTTACCTCCGGGGACAGGGCAGTCCGCAGGAGGGCTACACCTTC

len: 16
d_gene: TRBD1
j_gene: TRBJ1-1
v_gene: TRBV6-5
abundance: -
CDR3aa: CASSYSLAGGNTEAFF
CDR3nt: TGTGCCAGCAGTTACTCCCTCGCAGGGGGGAACACTGAAGCTTTCTTT

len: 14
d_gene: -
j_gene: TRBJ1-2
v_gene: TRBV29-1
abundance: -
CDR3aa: CSVGGHILNYGYTF
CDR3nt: TGCAGCGTTGGCGGTCACATCCTCAACTATGGCTACACCTTC

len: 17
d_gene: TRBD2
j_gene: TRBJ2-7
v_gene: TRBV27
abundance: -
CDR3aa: CASRRSAGTSHSYEQYF
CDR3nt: TGTGCCAGCAGACGCTCCGCCGGGACTAGTCATTCCTACGAGCAGTACTTC

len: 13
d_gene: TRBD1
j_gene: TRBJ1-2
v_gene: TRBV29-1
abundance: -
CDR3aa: CSVDPGQEHGYTF
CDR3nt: TGCAGCGTTGACCCGGGACAGGAGCATGGCTACACCTTC

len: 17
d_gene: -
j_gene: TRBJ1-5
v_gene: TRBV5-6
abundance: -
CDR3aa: CASSLYQAPNSNQPQHF
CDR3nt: TGTGCCAGCAGCTTGTATCAGGCGCCTAATAGCAATCAGCCCCAGCATTTT

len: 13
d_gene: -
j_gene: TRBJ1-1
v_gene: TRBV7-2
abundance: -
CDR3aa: CASSLAARTEAFF
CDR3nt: TGTGCCAGCAGCTTAGCCGCGCGGACTGAAGCTTTCTTT

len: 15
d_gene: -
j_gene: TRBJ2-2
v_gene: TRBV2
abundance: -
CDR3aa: CASRFDSANTGELFF
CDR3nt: TGTGCCAGCCGCTTCGACAGCGCGAACACCGGGGAGCTGTTTTTT

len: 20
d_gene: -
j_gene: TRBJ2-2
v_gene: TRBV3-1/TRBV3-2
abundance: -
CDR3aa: CASSQDLASGQFANTGELFF
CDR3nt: TGTGCCAGCAGCCAAGATCTTGCTAGCGGACAGTTCGCGAACACCGGGGAGCTGTTTTTT

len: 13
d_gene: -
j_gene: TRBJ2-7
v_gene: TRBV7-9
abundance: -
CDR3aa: CASSFPAGYEQYF
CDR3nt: TGTGCCAGCAGCTTCCCCGCAGGCTACGAGCAGTACTTC

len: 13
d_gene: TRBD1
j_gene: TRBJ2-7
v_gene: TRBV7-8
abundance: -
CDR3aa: CASSRDRLGEQYF
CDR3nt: TGTGCCAGCAGCCGGGACAGGTTGGGAGAGCAGTACTTC

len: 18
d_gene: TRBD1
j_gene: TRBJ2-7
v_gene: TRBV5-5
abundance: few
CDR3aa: CASSPVGDRATFVSEQYF
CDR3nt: TGTGCCAGCAGCCCGGTGGGGGACAGGGCCACTTTCGTCTCCGAGCAGTACTTC

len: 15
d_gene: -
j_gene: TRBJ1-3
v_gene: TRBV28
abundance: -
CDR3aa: CASSLDTVSGNTIYF
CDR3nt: TGTGCCAGCAGTTTGGACACCGTGTCGGGAAACACCATATATTTT

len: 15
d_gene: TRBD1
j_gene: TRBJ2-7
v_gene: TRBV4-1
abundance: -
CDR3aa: CASSQGTGPTYEQYF
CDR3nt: TGCGCCAGCAGCCAAGGGACAGGGCCCACCTACGAGCAGTACTTC

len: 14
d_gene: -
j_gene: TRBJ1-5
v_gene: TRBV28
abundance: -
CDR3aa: CATGRGRSNQPQHF
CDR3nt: TGTGCCACCGGGCGGGGAAGGAGCAATCAGCCCCAGCATTTT

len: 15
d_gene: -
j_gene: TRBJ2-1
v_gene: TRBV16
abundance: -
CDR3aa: CASRPGLSSYNEQFF
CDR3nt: TGTGCCAGCAGACCAGGACTGAGCTCCTACAATGAGCAGTTCTTC

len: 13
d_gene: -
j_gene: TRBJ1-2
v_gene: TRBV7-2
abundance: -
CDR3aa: CASSRDRINGYTF
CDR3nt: TGTGCCAGCAGCAGAGACAGGATCAATGGCTACACCTTC

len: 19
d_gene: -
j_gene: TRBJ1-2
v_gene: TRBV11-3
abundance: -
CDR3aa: CASSLVAGTGVPPNYGYTF
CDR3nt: TGTGCCAGCAGCTTAGTAGCCGGGACTGGGGTCCCTCCTAACTATGGCTACACCTTC

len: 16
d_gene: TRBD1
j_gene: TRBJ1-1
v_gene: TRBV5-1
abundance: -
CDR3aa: CASSFTGVARNTEAFF
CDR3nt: TGCGCCAGCAGCTTTACAGGGGTTGCAAGGAACACTGAAGCTTTCTTT

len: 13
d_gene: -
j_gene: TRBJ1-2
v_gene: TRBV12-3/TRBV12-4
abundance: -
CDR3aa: CASNSAGNYGYTF
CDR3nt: TGTGCCAGCAACTCGGCAGGAAACTATGGCTACACCTTC